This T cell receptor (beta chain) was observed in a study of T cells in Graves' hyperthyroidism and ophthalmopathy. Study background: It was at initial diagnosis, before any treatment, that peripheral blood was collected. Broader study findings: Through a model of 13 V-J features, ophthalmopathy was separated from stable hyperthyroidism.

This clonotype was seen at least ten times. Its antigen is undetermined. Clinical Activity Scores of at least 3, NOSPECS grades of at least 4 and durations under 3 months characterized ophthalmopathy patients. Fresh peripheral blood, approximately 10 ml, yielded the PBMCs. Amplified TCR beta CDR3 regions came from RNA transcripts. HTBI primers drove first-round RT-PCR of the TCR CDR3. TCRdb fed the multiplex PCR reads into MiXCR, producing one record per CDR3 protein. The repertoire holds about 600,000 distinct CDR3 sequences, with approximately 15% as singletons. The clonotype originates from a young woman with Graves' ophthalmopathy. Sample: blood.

The CDR3 sequence is CASKETSYEQYF. The CDR3 DNA reads TGTGCCTCTAAGGAGACCTCCTACGAGCAGTACTTC. V is TRBV6-2 or TRBV6-3 and J is TRBJ2-7; no firm D call. Germline V CDR1 and CDR2: MNHEY, SVGEGT. CDR3 length: 12 amino acids. V was pared by 11 bases and J by 0 bases, with 11 bases between.